These 16 T cell receptor beta chains originate from one sample sequenced in a study of T cells in Graves' hyperthyroidism and ophthalmopathy (dated by TCRdb to between 2018 and 2021). Libraries were prepared through multiplex PCR. The sequencing machine was an Illumina HiSeq 2000. TCR beta CDR3 regions were amplified from RNA transcripts. The first round of RT-PCR for the TCR CDR3 was performed with the HTBI primer set and the Qiagen OneStep RT-PCR kit. TCRdb reanalyzed the raw reads on its own, using fastp at Q25 for trimming and MiXCR for clone calling, and kept in-frame beta chains. Rows matching on CDR3 protein sequence are summarized as one entry with the most common DNA and genes. For this sample the table gives around 690,000 distinct CDR3 sequences, of which around 20% were detected only once. 30% to 40% of the sample is in the top ten clones. Sequenced input: blood. The receptor set was obtained from a young man with Graves' ophthalmopathy.

This clonotype has a handful of counts. The chain uses TRBV28 and TRBJ1-4, with TRBD1 identical over 10 bases. The CDR3 loop spans 18 amino acids. The V and J ends lost 6 bases and 8 bases, in that order; junction bases with no gene match: 18. The germline gives CDR1 MDHEN, CDR2 SYDVKM. DNA for the CDR3: TGTGCCAGCAGCCCTATTGCCTATCCCGGGACAGGGGACGAAAAACTGTTTTTT. Translated: CASSPIAYPGTGDEKLFF.

This clonotype was seen a handful of times. This chain connects TRBV5-8 to TRBJ1-2, with no clear D. Germline assignment: CDR1 SGHTS and CDR2 YDEGEE. The CDR3 covers 12 residues. Trimming took 2 bases from V and 5 from J, leaving 7 bases between them. The CDR3 reads CASSFSVYGYTF. The CDR3 DNA sequence: TGTGCCAGCAGCTTCTCAGTTTATGGCTACACCTTC.

The rearrangement uses TRBV6-2 or TRBV6-3 and TRBJ2-7; possible D gene TRBD1, 5 bases. Germline CDR1 is MNHEY and CDR2 is SVGEGT. CDR3 length: 14 amino acids. The V gene lost 6 bases and the J gene lost 0 bases, with 12 bases spanning the gap. The CDR3 nucleotides read TGTGCCAGCAGGAGACAGAAGAGCTCCTACGAGCAGTACTTC. Its translation: CASRRQKSSYEQYF.

The DNA for the CDR3 is TGTGCCAGCAGTTTATTGGGCGGAGGATCTGGGGCCAACGTCCTGACTTTC. Protein sequence: CASSLLGGGSGANVLTF. This chain links TRBV27 with TRBJ2-6; a possible D gene is TRBD2 (5 bases). Trimming left V 1 base short and J 1 base short, with 11 bases between. Germline V gene data show CDR1 as MNHEY and CDR2 as SMNVEV (reference sequence). The CDR3 extends over 17 amino acids.

The chain links TRBV9 to TRBJ2-2; 11 bases map to TRBD2. This CDR3 is 17 amino acids long. The J segment lost 9 bases and the V segment lost 0 bases, leaving 10 bases of the junction unmatched. Germline values: CDR1 SGDLS, CDR2 YYNGEE. The CDR3 bases are TGTGCCAGCAGCGTAGGATTGACTAGCGGGACTGACAGGGAGCTGTTTTTT. Translation: CASSVGLTSGTDRELFF.

The J gene is TRBJ1-1, the V gene TRBV19, with 7 bases identical to TRBD1. The CDR3 length is 15 residues. Germline trimming cut 0 bases from V and 1 base from J; bases unmatched to any gene: 2. The germline CDR1 and CDR2 sequences are LNHDA and SQIVND (reference sequence). The chain's CDR3 is CASSIDDRENTEAFF. As DNA, the CDR3 is TGTGCCAGTAGTATAGATGACAGGGAGAACACTGAAGCTTTCTTT.

The V call is TRBV27, the J call TRBJ1-3; tentative D call: TRBD1 (6 bases). The germline V and J ends were trimmed by 0 bases and 0 bases, with 9 bases remaining between them. There are 16 residues in the CDR3. Germline CDR1 and CDR2: MNHEY and SMNVEV (reference sequence). The CDR3 spells CASSLSGTSSGNTIYF. The CDR3 region has the DNA TGTGCCAGCAGTTTATCGGGGACAAGCTCTGGAAACACCATATATTTT.

This clonotype occurred many times. CDR3 residues: CASSYSETRGTEAFF. The DNA of the CDR3 is TGTGCCAGCAGTTACTCGGAGACGCGGGGCACTGAAGCTTTCTTT. V is TRBV6-5 and J is TRBJ1-1; unclear D gene. The CDR3 is made up of 15 amino acids. Trimming removed 0 bases from V and 4 bases from J, with 12 bases in between. Germline values: CDR1 MNHEY, CDR2 SVGAGI.

This chain joins TRBV4-1 and TRBJ2-1; D unclear. The CDR3 has 18 residues. Between the trimmed V and J ends, which lost 0 bases and 0 bases, there was a span of 15 bases. CDR1 and CDR2 (germline): MGHRA, YSYEKL. CDR3 bases: TGCGCCAGCAGCCAAGATCAGCACGAGCTAAGCTCCTACAATGAGCAGTTCTTC. Encoded protein: CASSQDQHELSSYNEQFF.

This clonotype was found a few times. The CDR3 region is CSARDSKREGLEQYF. The DNA for the CDR3 is TGCAGTGCTAGAGATAGTAAGCGGGAGGGCCTCGAGCAGTACTTC. The chain employs TRBV20-1 and TRBJ2-7; 10 bases fit TRBD2. Per germline, CDR1 DFQATT and CDR2 SNEGSKA (reference sequence). Trimming removed 0 bases from V and 6 bases from J; junction bases left unmatched: 8. The CDR3 loop spans 15 amino acids.

The rearrangement links TRBV5-4 to TRBJ2-1; D may be TRBD1 (5 bases). Looked up from germline, CDR1 is SGHNT and CDR2 is YYREEE (reference sequence). V was pared by 3 bases and J by 7 bases, with 11 bases between. The CDR3 spans 13 residues. The CDR3 region has the DNA TGTGCCAGCAGCTCCTCAGGGCTAAATGAGCAGTTCTTC. Its translation is CASSSSGLNEQFF.

This clonotype occurred many times. The rearrangement joins TRBV12-3 or TRBV12-4 to TRBJ2-3, with 12 bases lining up with TRBD1. This CDR3 comprises 17 residues. V was pared by 5 bases and J by 0 bases, with 6 bases of the junction left unmatched. The CDR3 DNA sequence: TGTGCCAGCAGTCTGGGACAGGGGGCTATCAGCACAGATACGCAGTATTTT. It specifies CASSLGQGAISTDTQYF.

This clonotype was seen more than once but under ten times. The chain joins TRBV18 to TRBJ2-3; 8 bases are a match to TRBD1. This CDR3 has 16 residues. Germline V CDR1 and CDR2: KGHSH, LQKENI. Trimming cost V 0 bases and J 6 bases; bases outside gene matches: 8. Here the CDR3 reads CASSPPRTGPYDTQYF. The CDR3 DNA reads TGTGCCAGCTCACCACCAAGGACAGGGCCCTACGATACGCAGTATTTT.

The rearrangement links TRBV12-3 or TRBV12-4 to TRBJ2-7, with D perhaps matching TRBD2 (6 bases). Trimming stripped 6 bases from V and 5 bases from J, with 14 bases between. The CDR3 has 13 residues. CDR3 region: CASRRDPRDEQYF. The CDR3 region has the DNA TGTGCCAGCAGGCGGGACCCGAGGGACGAGCAGTACTTC.

This clonotype has just a few counts. The chain has TRBV20-1 and TRBJ2-2; D uncertain. In germline, CDR1 is DFQATT, CDR2 SNEGSKA (reference sequence). V was clipped by 0 bases and J by 0 bases, with 8 bases between them. The CDR3 runs to 15 residues. This CDR3 reads CSARDGLANTGELFF. The DNA of the CDR3 is TGCAGTGCTAGAGATGGGCTAGCGAACACCGGGGAGCTGTTTTTT.

Only a few counts were recorded for this clonotype. CDR3 bases: TGTGCCACTGGGTGGGGGGGTTACAATGAGCAGTTCTTC. This translates into CATGWGGYNEQFF. This chain uses TRBV24-1 with TRBJ2-1, with 7 bases fitting TRBD2. Per germline, CDR1 KGHDR and CDR2 SFDVKD. This CDR3 spans 13 amino acids. J gave up 4 bases and V 10 bases, and 6 bases lay outside the gene matches.